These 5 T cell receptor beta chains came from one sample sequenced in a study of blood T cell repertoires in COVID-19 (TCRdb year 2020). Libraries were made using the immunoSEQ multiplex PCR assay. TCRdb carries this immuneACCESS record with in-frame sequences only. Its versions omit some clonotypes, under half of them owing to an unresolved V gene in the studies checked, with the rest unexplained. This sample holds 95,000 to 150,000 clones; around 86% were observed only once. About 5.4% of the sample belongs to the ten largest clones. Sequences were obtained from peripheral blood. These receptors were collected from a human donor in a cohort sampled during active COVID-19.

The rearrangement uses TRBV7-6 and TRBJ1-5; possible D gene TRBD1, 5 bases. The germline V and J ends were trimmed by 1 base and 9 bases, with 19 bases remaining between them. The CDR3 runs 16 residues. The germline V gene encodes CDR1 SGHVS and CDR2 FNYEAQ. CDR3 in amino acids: CASSLESGGGSRPQHF. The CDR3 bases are TGTGCCAGCAGCTTAGAAAGCGGGGGGGGGAGTCGGCCCCAGCATTTT.

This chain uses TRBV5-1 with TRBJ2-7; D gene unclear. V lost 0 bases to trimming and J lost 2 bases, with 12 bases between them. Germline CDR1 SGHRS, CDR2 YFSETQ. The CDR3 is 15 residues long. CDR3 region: CASSLELARTYEQYF. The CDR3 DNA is TGCGCCAGCAGCTTGGAATTAGCTCGTACCTACGAGCAGTACTTC.

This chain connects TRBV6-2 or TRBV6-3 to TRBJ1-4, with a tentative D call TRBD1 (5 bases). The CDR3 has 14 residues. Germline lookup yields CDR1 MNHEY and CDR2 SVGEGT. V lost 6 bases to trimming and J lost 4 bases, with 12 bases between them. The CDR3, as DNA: TGTGCCAGCAGCCCCGGACACGATAATGAAAAACTGTTTTTT. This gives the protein CASSPGHDNEKLFF.

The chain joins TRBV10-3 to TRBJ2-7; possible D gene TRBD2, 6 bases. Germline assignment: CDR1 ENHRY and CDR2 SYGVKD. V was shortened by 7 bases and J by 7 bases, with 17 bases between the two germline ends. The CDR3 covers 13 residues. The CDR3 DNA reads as TGTGCCATCAAGGGGACTCTCGGAGGGGAGCAGTACTTC. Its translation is CAIKGTLGGEQYF.

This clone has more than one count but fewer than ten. In DNA form, the CDR3 reads TGTGCCAGCAGCGCCACAGGGTCAGATACGCAGTATTTT. Protein: CASSATGSDTQYF. This sequence joins TRBV9 and TRBJ2-3; D might be TRBD1 (6 bases). Germline assignment: CDR1 SGDLS and CDR2 YYNGEE. Deletions cut 3 bases from V and 4 bases from J, with 9 bases between. CDR3 length: 13 residues.